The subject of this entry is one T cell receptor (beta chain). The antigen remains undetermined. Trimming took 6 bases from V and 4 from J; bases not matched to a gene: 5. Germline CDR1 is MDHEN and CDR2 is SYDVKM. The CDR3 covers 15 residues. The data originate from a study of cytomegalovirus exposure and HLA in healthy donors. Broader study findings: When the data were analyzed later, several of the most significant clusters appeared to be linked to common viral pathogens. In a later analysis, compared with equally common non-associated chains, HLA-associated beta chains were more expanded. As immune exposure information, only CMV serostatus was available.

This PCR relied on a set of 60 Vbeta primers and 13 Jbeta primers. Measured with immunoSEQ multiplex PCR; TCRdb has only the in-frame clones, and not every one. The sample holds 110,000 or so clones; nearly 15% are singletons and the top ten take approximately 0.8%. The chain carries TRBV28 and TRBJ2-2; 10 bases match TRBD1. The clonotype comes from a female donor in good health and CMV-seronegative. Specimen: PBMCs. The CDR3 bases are TGTGCCAGCAGGGGACAGGGGCGTATCACCGGGGAGCTGTTTTTT. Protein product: CASRGQGRITGELFF.